This T cell receptor (beta chain) was captured by sequencing in a study of regulatory T cells in long-lasting Graves disease. Time point defined: persistent/refractory GD, antithyroid drugs over 5 years with positive TRAb. There was RNA extracted from PBMCs, and the TCR library was made from it. Only a few counts were recorded for this clonotype. V lost 5 bases and J 3 bases, leaving 23 bases between the germline ends. Germline V gives CDR1 DFQATT, CDR2 SNEGSKA (reference sequence). This CDR3 has 16 amino acids. Researchers made TCR beta libraries by using iRepertoire HTBI primers and running Arm-PCR on CDR3 regions. Per the study methods: Identification yielded around 64 TRBV and approximately 13 TRBJ segments across samples. TCRdb re-analysed the multiplex PCR reads in MiXCR, keeping a single row per CDR3 protein. V and J calls and clone size were set by TCRdb, not the authors. The sample consists of 300,000 to 500,000 distinct CDR3 sequences, around 20% of them appearing once.

The sample was peripheral blood mononuclear cells (PBMCs), taken when the disease was refractory, from a patient treated with antithyroid drugs. This sequence joins TRBV20-1 and TRBJ2-7; D may be TRBD2 (6 bases). This clonotype originated in a female donor with Graves disease. The CDR3 spells CSAPARESLPRYEQYF. CDR3 coding DNA: TGCAGTGCTCCGGCCCGGGAGTCCCTGCCACGCTACGAGCAGTACTTC.